This T cell receptor (beta chain) was captured in a study of shared T cell receptors in the human thymus. TCRdb's copy holds only in-frame clones and misses some; the assay was immunoSEQ multiplex PCR. The sample carries about 660,000 clones, around 87% recorded once. CDR1 and CDR2 (germline): MNHEY, SVGAGI. The CDR3 has 15 residues. J gave up 2 bases and V 7 bases, and 5 bases lay outside the gene matches. The sample also formed part of further work on human thymus T cells. This second report adds: It was healthy Finnish infants having corrective surgery for congenital heart defects who were the donors. The thymus tissue came from resections taken during corrective heart surgery. Use of V and J genes seemed skewed within the thymic and blood repertoires.

This TCR was recovered from a boy less than two years old with a congenital heart defect. Sequences were obtained from thymocytes. V and J are TRBV6-5 and TRBJ2-5; 12 bases agree with TRBD2. The CDR3 region is CASIQTSGGQETQYF. CDR3 DNA: TGTGCCAGCATCCAGACTAGCGGGGGACAAGAGACCCAGTACTTC.